This note documents a single T cell receptor beta chain sequence. Its antigen is unknown. No per-base quality is available; no much larger clone lies one base away. The V and J ends are trimmed by 4 bases and 3 bases, leaving 17 bases between them. Reading from cysteine to phenylalanine, the CDR3 counts 16 amino acids. CDR3 DNA is the only sequence kept; it has 48 bases, read in frame from the first base. From a lookup of the germline V gene, CDR1 and CDR2 are SGHRS and YFSETQ. The data were taken from a study of type 1 regulatory T cells (dated by TCRdb to the early 2020s). Some background on the complete study: The study characterized an in vitro protocol that generated a Tr1-enriched, alloantigen-specific CD4 T cell product named T-allo10. Patients with hematological malignancies who were receiving allogeneic hematopoietic stem cell transplantation were the group in which T-allo10 was being clinically evaluated.

What the authors observed across the whole study: A more restricted TCR repertoire was observed in Tr1 cells than in non-Tr1 cells, and this restriction was interpreted in the study as alloantigen-induced clonal expansion.

Sequencing used an Illumina MiSeq. TCRdb reanalyzed the raw reads on its own, using fastp at Q25 for trimming and MiXCR for clone calling, and kept in-frame beta chains. All rows with the same CDR3 protein become a single entry with the most common DNA and genes. The sample table shows about 71,000 distinct CDR3 sequences, and 20% are seen once. Around 8% of the sample belongs to the ten largest clones. The sequencing input was cultured type 1 regulatory T (Tr1) cells, either the whole culture or a sorted fraction (not recorded which). The sample's cell subset or site, from its label and the paper: type 1 regulatory T cells sorted from the T-allo10 product. The sequence was collected from a human donor in good health. The chain uses TRBV5-1 and TRBJ2-1, with a weak D call of TRBD2 (6 bases match). CDR3 reads: CASSLVGGRVYNEQFF. The DNA sequence is given as TGCGCCAGCAGCCTGGTGGGGGGTCGGGTCTACAATGAGCAGTTCTTC.